The 21 T cell receptor beta chains below all came from one sample that was sequenced in a study of T cells after somatic rescue of genetic block. Using immunoSEQ multiplex PCR, the repertoire was profiled, and TCRdb retains in-frame clones only, with some absent. In the table there are 80,000 to 90,000 clones, about nine tenths of which are singletons. The sample comprised peripheral blood mononuclear cells (PBMCs). These receptors were taken from a young woman.

The rearrangement joins TRBV29-1 to TRBJ2-2; D possibly corresponds to TRBD2 (5 bases). V was shortened by 5 bases and J by 5 bases, with 12 bases between the two germline ends. CDR1 and CDR2 from the germline V gene are SQVTM and ANQGSEA. This CDR3 contains 13 residues. The CDR3 region has the DNA TGCAGCGTTCAAAGGTCGGGAACCGGGGAGCTGTTTTTT. This sequence encodes CSVQRSGTGELFF.

Notes on this clone: At one end the junction does not follow the germline gene, possibly because of a read error. The rearrangement links TRBV4-1 to TRBJ2-7; maybe TRBD1 (5 bases). CDR1 and CDR2 (germline): MGHRA, YSYEKL. This CDR3 is 9 amino acids long. In nucleotides, the CDR3 is TGCGCCAGCAGCCAAGGTGGGGCCTTC. This translates into CASSQGGAF.

The CDR3 protein is CATSRDREDSTEAFF. CDR3 sequence (DNA): TGTGCCACCAGCAGGGACAGGGAGGATAGCACTGAAGCTTTCTTT. The chain employs TRBV15 and TRBJ1-1; 8 positions match TRBD1. Germline values: CDR1 LNHNV, CDR2 YYDKDF (reference sequence). J was trimmed by 4 bases and V by 3 bases; bases with no gene match: 7. The CDR3 totals 15 residues.

The count of this clone is one. V usage is TRBV5-4 and J usage is TRBJ1-2; the D is unclear. Germline V lookup: CDR1 SGHNT, CDR2 YYREEE (reference sequence). The CDR3 contains 13 residues. Trimming took 0 bases from V and 3 from J, leaving 6 bases between them. CDR3 amino acids: CASSLGTDYGYTF. Here the CDR3 DNA reads TGTGCCAGCAGCTTGGGGACGGACTATGGCTACACCTTC. The full variable domain, its missing parts supplied by reference TRBV5-4 and TRBJ1-2, is ETGVTQSPTHLIKTRGQQVTLRCSSQSGHNTVSWYQQALGQGPQFIFQYYREEENGRGNFPPRFSGLQFPNYSSELNVNALELDDSALYLCASSLGTDYGYTFGSGTRLTVV.

Only one count was recorded for this clone. V usage is TRBV5-1 and J usage is TRBJ2-3; 10 bases match TRBD2. Germline V gene data show CDR1 as SGHRS and CDR2 as YFSETQ. With 4 bases clipped from V and 5 bases from J, the junction kept 10 bases outside the gene matches. The CDR3 has 16 amino acids. The CDR3 nucleotides are TGCGCCAGCAGCCCCCTAGCGGGAGTAACGGGAGATACGCAGTATTTT. Its protein product is CASSPLAGVTGDTQYF.

DNA of the CDR3: TGCGCCAGCAGCTTGGGGGACCGACTAGCGGGAGGAGAGACCCAGTACTTC. Protein sequence: CASSLGDRLAGGETQYF. V gene TRBV5-1 combines with J gene TRBJ2-5; 13 bases map to TRBD2. Per the germline V gene, CDR1 is SGHRS and CDR2 is YFSETQ. The junction had 6 bases not matched to a gene; V was cut back by 0 bases and J by 4 bases. This CDR3 contains 17 residues.

The rearrangement joins TRBV30 to TRBJ2-7; a weak D match, TRBD2 (5 bases). CDR3 length equals 15 residues. Germline V lookup: CDR1 GTSNPN, CDR2 SVGIG (reference sequence). The V end was cut by 0 bases, the J end by 3 bases, with 15 bases between. The CDR3 reads CAWSVRRAAVYEQYF. The CDR3 nucleotides read TGTGCCTGGAGTGTACGTAGGGCAGCGGTCTACGAGCAGTACTTC.

A single count supports this clone. This chain joins TRBV19 and TRBJ2-1; 10 positions agree with TRBD2. V trimming: 8 bases; J trimming: 4 bases; junction bases outside the gene matches: 11. Germline V lookup: CDR1 LNHDA, CDR2 SQIVND (reference sequence). This CDR3 is 16 amino acids long. The CDR3 loop is CASSEGASGRYNEQFF. CDR3 in DNA: TGTGCCAGTTCCGAGGGGGCTAGCGGGAGATACAATGAGCAGTTCTTC.

The chain uses TRBV5-5 and TRBJ2-7; 7 positions match TRBD1. The germline V gene has CDR1 SGHKS and CDR2 YYEKEE (reference sequence). The ends lost 1 base at V and 3 bases at J; junction bases unmatched: 4. The CDR3 extends over 14 amino acids. The CDR3 bases are TGTGCCAGCAGCTTGACGGACAGGATCTACGAGCAGTACTTC. Translating gives CASSLTDRIYEQYF.

The chain combines TRBV19 with TRBJ1-4; no clear D. V shed 3 bases and J shed 5 bases, with 13 bases lying between them. The CDR3 consists of 15 residues. Per germline, CDR1 LNHDA and CDR2 SQIVND (reference sequence). CDR3 sequence (DNA): TGTGCCAGTAGTATTAGGGATCGGGAGAATGAAAAACTGTTTTTT. This codes for CASSIRDRENEKLFF.

The chain joins TRBV2 to TRBJ1-2; tentative D call: TRBD1 (6 bases). The ends were cut back, 6 bases at V and 5 bases at J, with 22 bases in the middle. The germline CDR1 and CDR2 sequences are SNHLY and FYNNEI. The CDR3 has 16 amino acids. CDR3 region: CASSPQIGTRQYGYTF. As DNA, the CDR3 is TGTGCCAGCAGCCCCCAGATCGGGACAAGACAATATGGCTACACCTTC.

In regard to this clone: An end of the junction differs from the germline gene, which may be a read error. The V call is TRBV5-4, the J call TRBJ2-1, with a weak D call TRBD1 (6 bases). This CDR3 contains 15 residues. Germline V CDR1 and CDR2: SGHNT, YYREEE (reference sequence). The CDR3 DNA follows: TGTGCCAGCAGCTCCACAGGGAGCTCCTACGATGAGCAGTTCTTC. This codes for CASSSTGSSYDEQFF.

The genes are TRBV29-1 and TRBJ1-2, with D possibly matching TRBD1 (6 bases). Germline V gives CDR1 SQVTM, CDR2 ANQGSEA. There are 16 residues in the CDR3. Trimming shortened V by 5 bases and J by 0 bases, and 19 bases separated the two germline ends. The CDR3 sequence is CSVPDGVGGTNYGYTF. CDR3 nucleotide sequence: TGCAGCGTTCCAGATGGGGTAGGGGGTACTAACTATGGCTACACCTTC.

The chain recombines TRBV11-3 with TRBJ1-1, with D unclear. Germline V gene sequence: CDR1 SGHNT, CDR2 YENEEA. V was shortened by 1 base and J by 3 bases, with 9 bases between the two germline ends. The CDR3 runs to 14 residues. The CDR3 spells CASSLGRSDTEAFF. The CDR3 coding sequence is TGTGCCAGCAGCTTAGGGCGTAGTGACACTGAAGCTTTCTTT.

The V gene is TRBV5-4, the J gene TRBJ2-1, with D possibly TRBD2 on 5 matching bases. The V end lost 4 bases, the J end lost 1 base, and 12 bases lay between the germline ends. Germline CDR1 SGHNT, CDR2 YYREEE (reference sequence). The CDR3 extends over 15 amino acids. In DNA form, the CDR3 reads TGTGCCAGCAGCCTGGACTGGAGGTCCTACAATGAGCAGTTCTTC. Its translation: CASSLDWRSYNEQFF.

The chain is built from TRBV19 and TRBJ2-7; D assignment may be TRBD1 or TRBD2 (5 bases each). Trimming took 4 bases from V and 4 from J, leaving 14 bases between them. This CDR3 contains 14 residues. The V gene's germline CDR1 is LNHDA and CDR2 SQIVND (reference sequence). DNA of the CDR3: TGTGCCAGTAGTACCTCCGGGGCAGGGTACGAGCAGTACTTC. Its protein is CASSTSGAGYEQYF.

The V and J genes are TRBV7-6 and TRBJ1-3; D is unclear. The CDR3 consists of 12 residues. Germline V CDR1 and CDR2: SGHVS, FNYEAQ. The V end lost 0 bases, the J end lost 9 bases, and 6 bases lay between the germline ends. CDR3 sequence reads: CASSLAESTIYF. In DNA, the CDR3 is TGTGCCAGCAGCTTAGCCGAGAGCACCATATATTTT.

The rearrangement joins TRBV25-1 to TRBJ2-1; D tentatively reads TRBD1 or TRBD2 (5 bases each). The CDR3 contains 12 residues. The V and J ends lost 7 bases and 10 bases respectively, with 14 bases between them. Per germline, CDR1 MGHDK and CDR2 SYGVNS. CDR3 sequence: CASNGDAREQFF. The DNA for the CDR3 is TGTGCCAGCAACGGGGACGCGCGGGAGCAGTTCTTC.

This clone occurred once. CDR3 nucleotides: TGTGCCATCAGTGAGGGACAGGGGTCGGCTCAGCCCCAGCATTTT. Protein: CAISEGQGSAQPQHF. The chain links TRBV10-3 to TRBJ1-5, with 9 nucleotides matching TRBD1. J gave up 6 bases and V 2 bases, and 5 bases lay outside the gene matches. CDR3 length equals 15 residues. Germline V CDR1 and CDR2: ENHRY, SYGVKD.

The chain joins TRBV5-1 to TRBJ1-5; the match to TRBD1 covers 12 bases. Trimming took 4 bases from V and 2 from J; bases not matched to a gene: 7. This CDR3 has 17 amino acids. Germline V gene sequence: CDR1 SGHRS, CDR2 YFSETQ. CDR3 loop: CASSPGQGAGGNQPQHF. The CDR3 bases are TGCGCCAGCAGCCCGGGACAGGGGGCGGGTGGCAATCAGCCCCAGCATTTT.

The chain combines TRBV6-5 with TRBJ2-5; 10 nucleotides match TRBD1. J lost 4 bases, V lost 7 bases, and 9 bases had no gene match. The germline V gene encodes CDR1 MNHEY and CDR2 SVGAGI. This CDR3 has 15 amino acids. The CDR3, as DNA: TGTGCCAGCACCAAGGACAGGGGGAATGGAGAGACCCAGTACTTC. Its translation: CASTKDRGNGETQYF.